The clone carrying this TCR beta chain was observed once. Sequencing was performed with immunoSEQ multiplex PCR; in TCRdb, only in-frame clones are kept and a portion is missing. Among about 270,000 clones listed, about 89% were seen once. The record originates from a study of blood T cell repertoires in COVID-19. Looking at the study overall: PBMCs, B-cell-depleted T cells, or T cells provided the cDNA or gDNA that made up the material.

Assignment of participants to cohorts was predicated upon participant-reported clinical history. Recovered Cohort 3 donors showed two negative PCRs, clearance, or symptom resolution. Germline V gene data show CDR1 as SGHRS and CDR2 as YFSETQ. This CDR3 region has 15 residues. Trimming removed 0 bases at V and 7 bases at J, with 17 bases between. The rearrangement joins TRBV5-1 to TRBJ2-7; a possible D gene is TRBD1 (5 bases). Material: PBMCs or T cells enriched from blood (not recorded which). The TCR comes from a woman aged 18-35 years who had recovered from COVID-19. The CDR3 region is CASSLGALGAREQYF. CDR3 DNA: TGCGCCAGCAGCTTGGGGGCCCTAGGGGCGAGGGAGCAGTACTTC.